The 9 T cell receptor beta chains listed next were all sequenced from one sample in a study of cytomegalovirus exposure and HLA in healthy donors. 13 Jbeta primers and 60 Vbeta primers were used for the PCR. Sequencing used immunoSEQ multiplex PCR; TCRdb keeps in-frame clones, though not all of them. The data hold around 90,000 clones, with around 59% observed a single time. The sample taken for sequencing was PBMCs. The receptors shown here come from a human donor in good health.

J is TRBJ2-1 and V is TRBV5-4; TRBD2 matches 8 bases. V shed 0 bases and J 2 bases; nucleotides not matched to a gene: 7. The CDR3 is made up of 17 amino acids. Per germline, CDR1 SGHNT and CDR2 YYREEE (reference sequence). CDR3 residues: CASSLAAAGGPYNEQFF. CDR3 in DNA: TGTGCCAGCAGCTTGGCCGCCGCGGGGGGTCCCTACAATGAGCAGTTCTTC.

This chain connects TRBV14 to TRBJ2-1; 8 bases agree with TRBD2. CDR1 is SGHDN and CDR2 is FVKESK in the germline V gene. CDR3 length: 15 residues. J was trimmed by 0 bases and V by 8 bases; bases with no gene match: 6. The CDR3 sequence is CASGIAGSSYNEQFF. CDR3 coding DNA: TGTGCCAGCGGCATAGCGGGAAGCTCCTACAATGAGCAGTTCTTC. Full variable domain (outside the CDR3, taken from reference TRBV14 and TRBJ2-1): EAGVTQFPSHSVIEKGQTVTLRCDPISGHDNLYWYRRVMGKEIKFLLHFVKESKQDESGMPNNRFLAERTGGTYSTLKVQPAELEDSGVYFCASGIAGSSYNEQFFGPGTRLTVL.

V is TRBV5-5 and J is TRBJ1-6; 7 bases map to TRBD1. Trimming took 1 base from V and 5 from J; bases not matched to a gene: 3. Germline CDR1 is SGHKS and CDR2 is YYEKEE (reference sequence). CDR3 size: 15 residues. CDR3 region: CASSLIGTDNSPLHF. In DNA, the CDR3 is TGTGCCAGCAGCTTGATTGGGACAGATAATTCACCCCTCCACTTT.

The chain couples TRBV11-3 to TRBJ2-1; 8 positions agree with TRBD1. Germline CDR1 is SGHNT and CDR2 is YENEEA. This CDR3 region has 13 residues. The trim removed 5 bases at V and 7 bases at J, leaving 4 bases unmatched. The CDR3 DNA reads as TGTGCCAGCAGCCAGACAGGGGAGAATGAGCAGTTCTTC. It codes for CASSQTGENEQFF.

The CDR3 loop reads CASSWTTRLVTDTQYF. As DNA, the CDR3 is TGTGCCAGCAGCTGGACTACCCGACTAGTCACAGATACGCAGTATTTT. The chain joins TRBV11-2 to TRBJ2-3; perhaps TRBD2 as D (6 bases). V was trimmed by 4 bases and J by 2 bases, leaving 16 bases between them. Germline CDR1 and CDR2: SGHAT and FQNNGV. CDR3 length equals 16 residues.

The chain links TRBV10-3 to TRBJ2-1; D is undetermined. V was shortened by 2 bases and J by 7 bases, with 15 bases between the two germline ends. CDR1 ENHRY and CDR2 SYGVKD come from the germline V gene. The CDR3 spans 15 residues. CDR3 nucleotide sequence: TGTGCCATCAGTGAGCAGCTAGACCCCTTGAATGAGCAGTTCTTC. Its protein product is CAISEQLDPLNEQFF.

This clone has a handful of counts. CDR3 in DNA: TGTGCCAGCAGCTTGCCCGGACAGGGGGCTGGGTACACTGAAGCTTTCTTT. Translation: CASSLPGQGAGYTEAFF. The chain links TRBV5-5 to TRBJ1-1, with 11 positions matching TRBD1. Germline V gives CDR1 SGHKS, CDR2 YYEKEE (reference sequence). The CDR3 is made up of 17 amino acids. V dropped 1 base and J dropped 3; count of bases not matched to a gene: 8.

The V gene is TRBV4-2, the J gene TRBJ2-5; no clear D gene. Trimming pared 0 bases from V and 2 bases from J, leaving 7 bases between. Germline assignment: CDR1 LGHNA and CDR2 YNFKEQ. The CDR3 extends over 14 amino acids. The DNA of the CDR3 is TGTGCCAGCAGCCAAGAACTCACTCAAGAGACCCAGTACTTC. It encodes CASSQELTQETQYF.

The rearrangement uses TRBV18 and TRBJ1-1; 8 bases agree with TRBD1. With V trimmed by 3 bases and J by 8 bases, 2 bases remained unmatched. Germline loops: CDR1 KGHSH, CDR2 LQKENI. This CDR3 has 12 amino acids. The DNA of the CDR3 is TGTGCCAGCTCACCCAGGACAGGGGAAGCTTTCTTT. As protein: CASSPRTGEAFF.